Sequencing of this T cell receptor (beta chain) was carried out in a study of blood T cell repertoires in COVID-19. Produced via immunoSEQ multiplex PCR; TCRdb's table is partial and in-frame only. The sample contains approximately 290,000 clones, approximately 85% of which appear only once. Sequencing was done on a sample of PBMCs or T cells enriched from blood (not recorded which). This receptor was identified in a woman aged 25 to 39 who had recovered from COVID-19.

CDR3 sequence (DNA): TGTGCCAGCGTAATGGTCTCCACTAATGGCTACACCTTC. Translated: CASVMVSTNGYTF. The V and J genes are TRBV2 and TRBJ1-2; D remains ambiguous. This CDR3 region has 13 residues. The germline CDR1 and CDR2 sequences are SNHLY and FYNNEI. V was clipped by 8 bases and J by 6 bases, with 16 bases between them.